The following is a T cell receptor beta chain sequence with its context. Its antigen is as yet unknown. The source of the sample is a study of cytomegalovirus exposure and HLA in healthy donors. Findings and limits, study-wide: Later analysis placed DRB1 highest and HLA-C lowest in TCR association rates, which differed by HLA locus.

V lost 8 bases and J lost 2, with 10 bases in between. CDR3 size: 13 residues. Per germline, CDR1 MNHEY and CDR2 SVGAGI. PCR was performed using 60 Vbeta and 13 Jbeta primers. Repertoires were generated with immunoSEQ multiplex PCR, while TCRdb's copy carries only in-frame clones and drops some. The profile shows about 73,000 clones, about 81% of them singletons. The clonotype comes from an older man in good health and CMV-seronegative. V usage is TRBV6-5 and J usage is TRBJ1-3; D unresolved. The sample was PBMCs. Written as DNA, the CDR3 is TGTGCCAGCGAGTGGAGTACTGGAAACACCATATATTTT. Encoded protein: CASEWSTGNTIYF.